This entry concerns a single T cell receptor (beta chain). Its cognate antigen has yet to be identified. The sample holds no much larger clone one base away, and base qualities are not on file. The data were taken from a study of blood T cell repertoires in COVID-19 (dated by TCRdb to 2018 to 2021). Concerning the study at large: Recovered participants in ImmuneRACE Cohort 3 were defined by two consecutive negative NP/OP PCR tests, clearance by a healthcare professional, or resolution of symptoms. Samples from collaborators originated in the United States, Italy and Spain and spanned both the acute and convalescent phases of COVID-19. The material from the prospective study consisted of cDNA or gDNA derived from T cells, B-cell-depleted T cells, or PBMCs. The dataset comprised deeply sampled blood TCRbeta repertoires from subjects exposed to, actively infected with, or recovered from COVID-19. The repertoires were released in a freely available public database intended as a resource for research on the immune response to SARS-CoV-2. The samples were drawn from the first 160 participants of the ongoing ImmuneRACE study and from 1,254 subjects provided by 6 global collaborators. Sample metadata almost always included a de-identified subject ID, COVID-19 status, age in years and sex. HLA class I and class II types, where available, came from metadata supplied by the sample provider rather than from assay-based typing.

The immunoSEQ Assay, a bias-controlled multiplex PCR, was used to amplify TCRbeta CDR3 regions from genomic DNA. Under the source paper's analysis protocol: The number of nucleated cells in each sample was estimated from the amplification of reference gene primers within the assay. Sequence reads were collapsed and filtered to measure the absolute abundance of every unique TCRbeta CDR3 rearrangement. For each sample, productive Simpson clonality was calculated as the square root of Simpson's diversity index over productive rearrangements. The table comes from immuneACCESS by way of TCRdb, which keeps in-frame sequences with V and J called. Part of the clones is missing from these tables; in studies checked, under half for an unresolved V gene and the rest for unknown reasons. That table supplies the V and J calls and clone size; D and trimming were determined from the DNA. This sample holds 150,000 to 200,000 clones; 86% were observed only once. The top ten constitute around 25% of the sample.

Participants in the prospective study were aged about 18 to 95 years, lived in 20 to 30 United States geographic areas, and enrolled through a virtual design. Cohort assignment in the prospective study relied on participant-reported clinical history from a screening survey and a study questionnaire. In the prospective study, whole blood, serum and a nasopharyngeal or oropharyngeal swab were collected from each participant by mobile phlebotomists. Prospective study participants could optionally give additional blood draws and questionnaires over a roughly two-month period. Before DNA extraction, prospective study blood samples were shipped either frozen or at room temperature. After removal of 1 base from V and 2 bases from J, the junction retains 0 bases not matched to a gene. The CDR3 holds 15 amino acids from the cysteine to the phenylalanine. The DNA shown is the 45-base CDR3, in frame from base 1. The germline V gene (reference sequence) yields SSHAT for CDR1 and FNYEAQ for CDR2.

Overall study outcomes, separate from this receptor: Clinical and demographic metadata were provided uncurated, with the amount varying by source and participant.

Sample: PBMCs or T cells enriched from blood (not recorded which). Recombination connected TRBV7-7 to TRBJ1-3; TRBD1 agrees with 9 junctional bases. This clonotype was sampled from a woman aged 40 to 50 in a cohort exposed to, infected with or recovered from COVID-19 (not recorded which). The DNA sequence follows: TGTGCCAGCAGCTTAGGGACAGGGGCTGGAAACACCATATATTTT. The translation is CASSLGTGAGNTIYF.